Following are 31 T cell receptor beta chains from one sample sequenced in a study of technical replicates of blood from four donors. Assay: immunoSEQ multiplex PCR; the TCRdb copy retains only in-frame clones and omits some. The sample consists of tens of thousands of clones, roughly 90% of them appearing once. The specimen sequenced was PBMCs. The source is a human donor in good health. Some clones in this sample may be carry-over from other donors' samples.

The rearrangement links TRBV9 to TRBJ1-6; 9 bases align to TRBD1. V shed 4 bases and J 7 bases; nucleotides not matched to a gene: 6. The CDR3 has 15 amino acids. Germline values: CDR1 SGDLS, CDR2 YYNGEE. The CDR3 here is CASSSGQGENSPLHF. CDR3 in DNA: TGTGCCAGCAGCTCGGGACAGGGTGAAAATTCACCCCTCCACTTT.

The chain employs TRBV7-9 and TRBJ2-1, with 9 positions matching TRBD1. The CDR3 runs 15 residues. V lost 5 bases, J lost 6 bases, and 8 bases stayed unmatched. Germline assignment: CDR1 SEHNR and CDR2 FQNEAQ (reference sequence). CDR3 DNA sequence: TGTGCCAGCAGCCCCAGGGACAGGGATGGCAATGAGCAGTTCTTC. Encoded protein: CASSPRDRDGNEQFF. The whole variable domain, filled in from reference TRBV7-9 and TRBJ2-1, reads DTGVSQNPRHKITKRGQNVTFRCDPISEHNRLYWYRQTLGQGPEFLTYFQNEAQLEKSRLLSDRFSAERPKGSFSTLEIQRTEQGDSAMYLCASSPRDRDGNEQFFGPGTRLTVL.

The chain employs TRBV27 and TRBJ1-1, with D possibly being TRBD1 (5 bases). The CDR3 consists of 14 residues. Trimming took off 4 bases at V and 0 bases at J, with 9 bases between the two ends. In germline, CDR1 is MNHEY, CDR2 SMNVEV (reference sequence). The CDR3 nucleotides read TGTGCCAGCAGTTCGACAGTCATGAACACTGAAGCTTTCTTT. This translates into CASSSTVMNTEAFF.

The rearrangement uses TRBV7-8 and TRBJ2-5, with 11 bases matching TRBD2. Germline V gives CDR1 SGHVS, CDR2 FQNEAQ. Losses at the gene ends were 5 bases for V and 3 bases for J; bases not matched to a gene: 14. This CDR3 contains 18 residues. Here the CDR3 reads CASSGGVASGRFEETQYF. The CDR3 bases are TGTGCCAGCAGCGGGGGGGTGGCTAGCGGGAGGTTCGAAGAGACCCAGTACTTC.

This chain connects TRBV4-3 to TRBJ2-3, with D perhaps TRBD2 (6 bases). The germline V gene has CDR1 LGHNA and CDR2 YSLEER. The V gene lost 0 bases and the J gene lost 4 bases, with 8 bases spanning the gap. The CDR3 runs to 14 residues. The CDR3 DNA follows: TGCGCCAGCAGCCAAGATTGGGGGGCAGATACGCAGTATTTT. Translated: CASSQDWGADTQYF.

The chain combines TRBV9 with TRBJ2-3; a possible D gene is TRBD2 (6 bases). Germline V gene lookup returns CDR1 SGDLS and CDR2 YYNGEE. V lost 0 bases to trimming and J lost 0 bases, with 8 bases between them. The CDR3 sequence is 15 residues long. The CDR3 reads CASSVASGSTDTQYF. CDR3 DNA: TGTGCCAGCAGCGTAGCGAGCGGGAGCACAGATACGCAGTATTTT.

This clone showed up just a few times. V and J are TRBV6-6 and TRBJ1-3; D is undetermined. CDR1 is MNHNY, CDR2 SVGAGI, per germline (reference sequence). The CDR3 extends over 15 amino acids. V was pared by 6 bases and J by 0 bases, with 12 bases between. CDR3 sequence: CASRPRTDSGNTIYF. The CDR3 DNA reads TGTGCCAGCAGACCCAGGACTGACTCTGGAAACACCATATATTTT.

The gene calls are TRBV2 and TRBJ2-5; 8 bases are a match to TRBD2. CDR3 length equals 14 residues. V shed 2 bases and J 5 bases; nucleotides not matched to a gene: 4. Germline loops: CDR1 SNHLY, CDR2 FYNNEI. CDR3 in amino acids: CASSERPGGETQYF. The CDR3 DNA is TGTGCCAGCAGTGAAAGGCCGGGGGGGGAGACCCAGTACTTC. The full variable domain, in which reference TRBV2 and TRBJ2-5 provide the parts outside the CDR3, is EPEVTQTPSHQVTQMGQEVILRCVPISNHLYFYWYRQILGQKVEFLVSFYNNEISEKSEIFDDQFSVERPDGSNFTLKIRSTKLEDSAMYFCASSERPGGETQYFGPGTRLLVL.

V is TRBV4-1 and J is TRBJ2-3, with D possibly being TRBD2 (6 bases). The germline V and J ends were trimmed by 1 base and 0 bases, with 17 bases remaining between them. In germline, CDR1 is MGHRA, CDR2 YSYEKL. There are 18 residues in the CDR3. The CDR3: CASSQALFGRSSTDTQYF. The CDR3 coding sequence is TGCGCCAGCAGCCAAGCCTTGTTCGGGAGAAGTAGCACAGATACGCAGTATTTT.

The rearrangement uses TRBV19 and TRBJ1-5, with unresolved D. V was cut by 3 bases and J by 3 bases, with 9 bases left in between. CDR3 size: 14 residues. Per germline, CDR1 LNHDA and CDR2 SQIVND (reference sequence). The CDR3 is CASSISPLNQPQHF. The CDR3 DNA is TGTGCCAGTAGTATTTCCCCTCTCAATCAGCCCCAGCATTTT.

This chain uses TRBV4-3 with TRBJ2-1; perhaps TRBD1 as D (6 bases). Trimming pared 0 bases from V and 9 bases from J, leaving 15 bases between. This CDR3 has 15 residues. Germline values: CDR1 LGHNA, CDR2 YSLEER. The DNA for the CDR3 is TGCGCCAGCAGCCAAGATTATCAGGGGCAGGTTGAGCAGTTCTTC. Its protein product is CASSQDYQGQVEQFF.

The chain couples TRBV7-9 to TRBJ2-7, with 7 positions matching TRBD2. The CDR3 consists of 13 residues. Germline loops: CDR1 SEHNR, CDR2 FQNEAQ (reference sequence). Trimming removed 6 bases from V and 6 bases from J; junction bases left unmatched: 8. Here the CDR3 DNA reads TGTGCCAGCAGTCGTAGCTGGGAGGGCGAGCAGTACTTC. Translated: CASSRSWEGEQYF. Together with reference TRBV7-9 and TRBJ2-7, the CDR3 gives the full variable domain: DTGVSQNPRHKITKRGQNVTFRCDPISEHNRLYWYRQTLGQGPEFLTYFQNEAQLEKSRLLSDRFSAERPKGSFSTLEIQRTEQGDSAMYLCASSRSWEGEQYFGPGTRLTVT.

The sample holds a few counts of this clone. The chain links TRBV7-8 to TRBJ1-2; 7 nucleotides line up with TRBD1. The CDR3 has 15 amino acids. The J segment lost 2 bases and the V segment lost 6 bases, leaving 9 bases of the junction unmatched. The germline V gene has CDR1 SGHVS and CDR2 FQNEAQ. The CDR3 reads CASSLFRDSNYGYTF. The CDR3 bases are TGTGCCAGCAGTCTTTTCCGGGACAGCAACTATGGCTACACCTTC.

The J gene is TRBJ1-5, the V gene TRBV10-3; 9 bases agree with TRBD1. The ends lost 4 bases at V and 6 bases at J; junction bases unmatched: 10. Germline CDR1 ENHRY, CDR2 SYGVKD. There are 16 residues in the CDR3. In DNA form, the CDR3 reads TGTGCCATCAGTGGCAATACAGGGGGCTCCCGTCAGCCCCAGCATTTT. Its translation: CAISGNTGGSRQPQHF.

The rearrangement joins TRBV18 to TRBJ1-2; no firm D call. This CDR3 has 14 amino acids. Germline lookup yields CDR1 KGHSH and CDR2 LQKENI. Trimming cost V 6 bases and J 7 bases, with 18 bases left between them. The CDR3 is CASSSDFIVTGYTF. DNA for the CDR3: TGTGCCAGCTCCTCTGACTTCATCGTGACTGGCTACACCTTC.

The rearrangement joins TRBV6-6 to TRBJ2-1; 13 nucleotides match TRBD2. CDR3 size: 16 residues. The junction had 5 bases not matched to a gene; V was cut back by 2 bases and J by 7 bases. Germline CDR1 and CDR2: MNHNY and SVGAGI (reference sequence). The CDR3 region has the DNA TGTGCCAGCAGTTACACTAGCGGGGGGGCCGGGAATGAGCAGTTCTTC. Translation: CASSYTSGGAGNEQFF.

V usage is TRBV12-1 and J usage is TRBJ2-3; the D call of TRBD2 is as the table states it, not checked on the DNA. TRBV12-1 is given as a pseudogene. There are 15 residues in the CDR3. This CDR3 reads CASSHLGLGTDTQYF. The CDR3 bases are TGTGCCAGCAGCCACTTGGGACTCGGCACAGATACGCAGTATTTT.

The CDR3 sequence: CASSVRQGTTYEQYF. For the CDR3, the DNA is TGTGCCAGCAGTGTGCGGCAGGGGACCACCTACGAGCAGTACTTC. This chain links TRBV2 with TRBJ2-7; D possibly corresponds to TRBD1 (6 bases). The CDR3 length is 15 residues. The germline V gene encodes CDR1 SNHLY and CDR2 FYNNEI. Between the trimmed V and J ends, which lost 4 bases and 2 bases, there was a span of 15 bases.

This sequence joins TRBV5-6 and TRBJ1-5; D is unclear. V was cut by 2 bases and J by 6 bases, with 21 bases left in between. The CDR3 totals 17 residues. Germline CDR1 reads SGHDT; CDR2 reads YYEEEE. For the CDR3, the DNA is TGTGCCAGCAGCTTCGGACCTATGGAGGATTATAGTCAGCCCCAGCATTTT. This encodes CASSFGPMEDYSQPQHF. Drawing the rest from reference TRBV5-6 and TRBJ1-5, the complete variable domain is DAGVTQSPTHLIKTRGQQVTLRCSPKSGHDTVSWYQQALGQGPQFIFQYYEEEERQRGNFPDRFSGHQFPNYSSELNVNALLLGDSALYLCASSFGPMEDYSQPQHFGDGTRLSIL.

This chain links TRBV5-6 with TRBJ2-2; D remains ambiguous. V was trimmed by 0 bases and J by 4 bases, leaving 10 bases between them. The germline V gene encodes CDR1 SGHDT and CDR2 YYEEEE. This CDR3 has 15 amino acids. The chain's CDR3 is CASSLGQTGTGELFF. CDR3 bases: TGTGCCAGCAGCTTGGGGCAGACGGGCACCGGGGAGCTGTTTTTT.

This clone was counted a single time. V is TRBV6-1 and J is TRBJ1-2; no firm D call. The CDR3 extends over 12 amino acids. The germline V and J ends were trimmed by 8 bases and 6 bases, with 13 bases remaining between them. CDR1 is MNHNS and CDR2 is SASEGT in the germline V gene. In nucleotides, the CDR3 is TGTGCCAGCGTAGTTCTTGTGGATGGCTACACCTTC. Its protein product is CASVVLVDGYTF.

The chain has TRBV18 and TRBJ1-5; a weak D match, TRBD1 (5 bases). The CDR3 is made up of 15 amino acids. With 3 bases removed from V and 3 bases from J, the gap between germline ends came to 12 bases. The germline V gene has CDR1 KGHSH and CDR2 LQKENI. Written as DNA, the CDR3 is TGTGCCAGCTCACCGGGTGGGGGGTTCAATCAGCCCCAGCATTTT. Its protein product is CASSPGGGFNQPQHF. The entire variable domain, with the rest obtained from reference TRBV18 and TRBJ1-5, is as follows: NAGVMQNPRHLVRRRGQEARLRCSPMKGHSHVYWYRQLPEEGLKFMVYLQKENIIDESGMPKERFSAEFPKEGPSILRIQQVVRGDSAAYFCASSPGGGFNQPQHFGDGTRLSIL.

CDR3 sequence: CASRGQANTEAFF. The CDR3 DNA sequence: TGTGCCAGCAGGGGACAGGCGAACACTGAAGCTTTCTTT. The rearrangement links TRBV6-1 to TRBJ1-1, with 8 bases identical to TRBD1. CDR1 and CDR2 from the germline V gene are MNHNS and SASEGT. This CDR3 spans 13 amino acids. Trimming took 6 bases from V and 1 from J; bases not matched to a gene: 1.

The V and J genes are TRBV5-4 and TRBJ1-2, with TRBD1 matching over 8 bases. Germline V gene data show CDR1 as SGHNT and CDR2 as YYREEE (reference sequence). V was clipped by 4 bases and J by 0 bases; unmatched bases: 2. The CDR3 runs 14 residues. The CDR3: CASSPGQANYGYTF. The CDR3 region has the DNA TGTGCCAGCAGCCCGGGACAGGCTAACTATGGCTACACCTTC.

V is TRBV4-2 and J is TRBJ2-1, with 9 bases lining up with TRBD2. CDR1 and CDR2 (germline): LGHNA, YNFKEQ. After removal of 5 bases from V and 8 bases from J, the junction contained 4 bases not matched to a gene. The CDR3 is 13 residues long. CDR3: CASSGGLADEQFF. The CDR3 region has the DNA TGTGCCAGCAGCGGGGGACTAGCCGATGAGCAGTTCTTC.

This chain connects TRBV19 to TRBJ1-5; no definite D call. Germline-derived CDR1 and CDR2 are LNHDA and SQIVND (reference sequence). The CDR3 is 13 amino acids. Trimming took 7 bases from V and 7 from J, leaving 14 bases between them. The CDR3 loop is CASTPGFGQPQHF. The CDR3 coding sequence is TGTGCCAGTACCCCGGGGTTTGGACAGCCCCAGCATTTT.

The chain is built from TRBV7-2 and TRBJ1-2, with D possibly TRBD1 on 5 matching bases. The V gene lost 5 bases and the J gene lost 8 bases, with 15 bases spanning the gap. Germline-derived CDR1 and CDR2 are SGHTA and FQGNSA. CDR3 size: 13 residues. CDR3 coding DNA: TGTGCCAGCAGCCGTGGGGGGGATCGGGGCTACACCTTC. Its translation: CASSRGGDRGYTF.

The chain joins TRBV6-1 to TRBJ1-2; 9 bases line up with TRBD1. The CDR3 spans 15 residues. Germline loops: CDR1 MNHNS, CDR2 SASEGT. V was clipped by 10 bases and J by 5 bases; unmatched bases: 14. CDR3 bases: TGTGCCATAGGACAGGGGACCTCCGTGGGGTATGGCTACACCTTC. The encoded protein is CAIGQGTSVGYGYTF.

The J gene is TRBJ1-1, the V gene TRBV11-1; no clear D gene. The CDR3 totals 14 residues. V was trimmed by 1 base and J by 1 base, leaving 7 bases between them. In germline, CDR1 is SGHAT, CDR2 FQDESV (reference sequence). CDR3 in DNA: TGTGCCAGCAGCTTAGGCGCGAGGAACACTGAAGCTTTCTTT. Its translation is CASSLGARNTEAFF.

The chain couples TRBV6-5 to TRBJ1-1; TRBD1 aligns across 8 bases. The ends lost 2 bases at V and 5 bases at J; junction bases unmatched: 7. Looked up from germline, CDR1 is MNHEY and CDR2 is SVGAGI. The CDR3 runs 15 residues. The CDR3 is CASSYGQGANTEAFF. The CDR3 DNA sequence: TGTGCCAGCAGTTACGGTCAGGGGGCCAATACTGAAGCTTTCTTT.

This clone was observed once. This sequence joins TRBV9 and TRBJ1-1, with a tentative D call TRBD1 (5 bases). CDR1 is SGDLS and CDR2 is YYNGEE in the germline V gene. The CDR3 consists of 16 residues. Trimming stripped 4 bases from V and 1 base from J, with 17 bases between. The CDR3 sequence: CASSRGGKFGNTEAFF. As DNA, the CDR3 is TGTGCCAGCAGCCGCGGGGGGAAGTTCGGGAACACTGAAGCTTTCTTT.